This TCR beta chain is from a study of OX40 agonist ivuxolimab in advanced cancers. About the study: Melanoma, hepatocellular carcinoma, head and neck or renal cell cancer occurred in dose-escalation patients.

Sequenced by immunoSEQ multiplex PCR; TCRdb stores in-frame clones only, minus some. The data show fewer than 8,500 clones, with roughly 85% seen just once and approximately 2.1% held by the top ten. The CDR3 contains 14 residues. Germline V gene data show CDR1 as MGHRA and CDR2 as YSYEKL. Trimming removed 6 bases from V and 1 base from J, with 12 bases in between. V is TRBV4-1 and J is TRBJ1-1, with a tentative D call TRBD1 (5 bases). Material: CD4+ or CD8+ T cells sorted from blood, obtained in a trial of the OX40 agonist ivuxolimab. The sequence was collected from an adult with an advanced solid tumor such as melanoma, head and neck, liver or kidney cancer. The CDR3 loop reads CASRGVLRNTEAFF. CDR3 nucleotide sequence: TGCGCCAGCAGGGGGGTTCTTAGGAACACTGAAGCTTTCTTT.